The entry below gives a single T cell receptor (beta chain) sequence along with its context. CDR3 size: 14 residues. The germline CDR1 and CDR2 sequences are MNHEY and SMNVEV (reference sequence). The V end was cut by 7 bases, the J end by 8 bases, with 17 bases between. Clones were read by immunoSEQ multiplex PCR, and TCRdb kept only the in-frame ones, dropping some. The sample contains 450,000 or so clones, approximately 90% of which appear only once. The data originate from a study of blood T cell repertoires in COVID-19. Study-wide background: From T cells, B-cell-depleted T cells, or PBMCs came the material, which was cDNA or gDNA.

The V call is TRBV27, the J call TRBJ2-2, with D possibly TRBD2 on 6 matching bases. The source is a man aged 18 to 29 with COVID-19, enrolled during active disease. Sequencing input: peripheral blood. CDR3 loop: CASMLASTLGELFF. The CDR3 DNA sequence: TGTGCCAGCATGCTAGCGTCGACCCTAGGGGAGCTGTTTTTT.